This T cell receptor (beta chain) was sequenced during a study of CD8+CD57+ T cells in acquired aplastic anemia. About the research overall: Isolated CD4+ and CD8+ cells, once sorted, yielded DNA averaging 3.2 ug. Study-wide points: Some 28 sequences, all CD8+ CDR3, were shared between patients and controls.

This clonotype was counted once. The target antigen is unknown. No conserved phenylalanine or tryptophan ends this CDR3, so it is likely a read error. This CDR3 comprises 13 residues. Per the germline V gene, CDR1 is LNHNV and CDR2 is YYDKDF (reference sequence). The V end was cut by 6 bases, the J end by 8 bases, with 14 bases between. Individuals selected for sequencing had exhibited CD8+CD57+ cell expansion on flow cytometry. Patients were treatment-naive when blood was sampled. TCR beta VDJ and CDR3 profiling used genomic DNA as template. TCRdb ran MiXCR on the reads and lists one entry per CDR3 protein. The sample has 200,000 to 300,000 distinct CDR3 sequences, approximately 79% seen once.

The chain is built from TRBV15 and TRBJ2-1; D is undetermined. The source material was sorted CD4+, CD8+, or CD8+CD57+ T cells (not recorded which) from PBMCs. The source of this sequence is a human donor with aplastic anemia. The CDR3, as DNA: TGTGCCACCAGTGATGGGTGGATCCATGAGCAGTTCTAC. Its translation: CATSDGWIHEQFY.